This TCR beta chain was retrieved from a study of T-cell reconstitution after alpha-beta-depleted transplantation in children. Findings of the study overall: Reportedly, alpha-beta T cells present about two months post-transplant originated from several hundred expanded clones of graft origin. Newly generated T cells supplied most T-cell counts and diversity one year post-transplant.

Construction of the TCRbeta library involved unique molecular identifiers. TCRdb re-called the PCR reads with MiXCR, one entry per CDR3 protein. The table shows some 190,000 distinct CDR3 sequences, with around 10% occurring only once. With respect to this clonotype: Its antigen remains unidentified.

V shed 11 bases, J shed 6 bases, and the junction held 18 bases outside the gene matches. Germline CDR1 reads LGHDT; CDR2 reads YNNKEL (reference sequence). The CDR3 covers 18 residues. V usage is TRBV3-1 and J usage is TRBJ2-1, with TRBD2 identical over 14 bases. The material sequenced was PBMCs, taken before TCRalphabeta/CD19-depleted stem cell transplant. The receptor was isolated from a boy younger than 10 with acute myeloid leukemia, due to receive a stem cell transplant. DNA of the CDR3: TGTGCCTTCAGTTTGGGGACAGGGACTAGCGGGAGAGGCAATGAGCAGTTCTTC. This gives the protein CAFSLGTGTSGRGNEQFF.